This TCR beta chain stems from a study of T-cell memory formation after mild COVID-19. Overall study: Clusters of TCRs were largely donor specific.

General study findings and limits: Clones from the second wave (peaking day 37) had unconfirmed SARS-CoV-2 specificity. Balance between CD4 and CD8 was seen in clones contracting day 15 to 85, and a CD4+ lean was seen in later expanders. Cross-reactive memory appears to have joined, as suggested by some responding clones showing up in pre-infection memory.

V lost 2 bases and J 4 bases, leaving 11 bases between the germline ends. CDR3 length equals 15 residues. CDR1 and CDR2 from the germline V gene are MNHNS and SASEGT. MiXCR, run by TCRdb on the 5' RACE reads, gives a single entry per CDR3 protein. Counted here are 410,000 or so distinct CDR3 sequences, 20% to 30% occurring once; the ten biggest clones make up around 13%. This clonotype was seen many times. What it binds is unknown. Sequencing was carried out using PBMCs or a T cell subset sorted from them (not recorded which). The TCR originated in an adult woman who had mild COVID-19 (a few samples of this study predate the infection). Cell type and time point are not known. The chain combines TRBV6-1 with TRBJ2-2; possible D gene TRBD2, 6 bases. The DNA of the CDR3 is TGTGCCAGCAGTGAAATCAGGGAGGTCACCGGGGAGCTGTTTTTT. This encodes CASSEIREVTGELFF.